Below are 26 T cell receptor beta chains sequenced from a single sample in a study of T-cell memory formation after mild COVID-19. TCRdb reanalysed the 5' RACE reads using MiXCR and keeps one entry per CDR3 protein. Of approximately 240,000 distinct CDR3 sequences in the sample, less than 20% are singletons; the top ten hold roughly 3.6%. Material for sequencing was PBMCs or a T cell subset sorted from them (not recorded which). These receptors were obtained from a man between 18 and 29 years old who had mild COVID-19 (a few samples of this study predate the infection). Cell type and time point are not known.

This clonotype has a handful of counts. The chain links TRBV5-1 to TRBJ2-3, with D unclear. The CDR3 loop spans 13 amino acids. Germline loops: CDR1 SGHRS, CDR2 YFSETQ. Trimming pared 2 bases from V and 4 bases from J, leaving 8 bases between. The CDR3 reads CASSFPAPDTQYF. Here the CDR3 DNA reads TGCGCCAGCAGCTTCCCAGCACCAGATACGCAGTATTTT.

This chain links TRBV14 with TRBJ2-1, with D possibly matching TRBD2 (6 bases). Germline V gene sequence: CDR1 SGHDN, CDR2 FVKESK. V was cut by 4 bases and J by 12 bases, with 16 bases left in between. The length of the CDR3 is 13 residues. The chain's CDR3 is CASSPGLRWGQFF. The CDR3 bases are TGTGCCAGCAGCCCAGGACTACGGTGGGGGCAGTTCTTC.

This chain uses TRBV6-5 with TRBJ2-7; tentatively, D is TRBD2 (6 bases). The CDR3 spans 15 residues. V was clipped by 3 bases and J by 2 bases, with 14 bases between them. In germline, CDR1 is MNHEY, CDR2 SVGAGI. CDR3 coding DNA: TGTGCCAGCAGTTATGCGACGGGAGCGCCCTACGAGCAGTACTTC. It codes for CASSYATGAPYEQYF.

The J gene is TRBJ1-4, the V gene TRBV10-2, with D maybe TRBD1 (5 bases). The CDR3 is 13 amino acids. V lost 7 bases to trimming and J lost 5 bases, with 11 bases between them. CDR1 WSHSY and CDR2 SAAADI come from the germline V gene. Here the CDR3 DNA reads TGCGCCAGCAAGGGGCAGTCGAATGAAAAACTGTTTTTT. Protein sequence: CASKGQSNEKLFF.

V usage is TRBV7-9 and J usage is TRBJ2-2; tentatively, D is TRBD1 (6 bases). This CDR3 region has 13 residues. CDR1 and CDR2 from the germline V gene are SEHNR and FQNEAQ (reference sequence). Trimming pared 5 bases from V and 7 bases from J, leaving 11 bases between. CDR3 region: CASSLRTDGELFF. For the CDR3, the DNA is TGTGCCAGCAGCCTTCGGACAGACGGGGAGCTGTTTTTT.

This clonotype turned up a few times. This sequence joins TRBV4-1 and TRBJ1-1, with D uncertain. From germline, CDR1 is MGHRA and CDR2 YSYEKL. Trimming took 4 bases from V and 1 from J, leaving 13 bases between them. This CDR3 comprises 15 residues. The CDR3 DNA is TGCGCCAGCAGCCCTCGAAACATAGCGAACACTGAAGCTTTCTTT. This translates into CASSPRNIANTEAFF.

This clonotype was recorded a few times. The gene calls are TRBV12-3 or TRBV12-4 and TRBJ2-7; D is uncertain. The length of the CDR3 is 12 residues. V was cut by 6 bases and J by 3 bases, with 9 bases left in between. CDR3 sequence: CASRPDGYEQYF. DNA for the CDR3: TGTGCCAGCAGACCCGACGGCTACGAGCAGTACTTC.

This clonotype came up many times. This chain uses TRBV6-1 with TRBJ2-7; D remains unclear. The CDR3 length is 11 residues. Germline V CDR1 and CDR2: MNHNS, SASEGT. V lost 3 bases and J 2 bases, leaving 2 bases between the germline ends. The CDR3 loop reads CASSETYEQYV. CDR3 in DNA: TGTGCCAGCAGTGAGACCTACGAGCAGTACGTC.

V is TRBV9 and J is TRBJ2-7; possible D gene TRBD1, 7 bases. Germline CDR1 SGDLS, CDR2 YYNGEE. CDR3 length: 14 residues. Trimming took off 1 base at V and 10 bases at J, with 18 bases between the two ends. This CDR3 is CASSVPFQGGEQYV. The DNA for the CDR3 is TGTGCCAGCAGCGTACCCTTCCAGGGGGGCGAACAGTACGTC.

Only a few counts were recorded for this clonotype. The rearrangement links TRBV5-1 to TRBJ1-4; TRBD1 aligns across 9 bases. Trimming cost V 4 bases and J 8 bases; bases outside gene matches: 12. Looked up from germline, CDR1 is SGHRS and CDR2 is YFSETQ. The CDR3 is 16 residues long. CDR3 bases: TGCGCCAGCAGCCCTATTCGGACAGGGGAGAGAGAAAAACTGTTTTTT. It translates to CASSPIRTGEREKLFF.

V is TRBV20-1 and J is TRBJ2-7; D might be TRBD1 (6 bases). Germline V CDR1 and CDR2: DFQATT, SNEGSKA (reference sequence). The CDR3 length is 13 residues. V lost 6 bases to trimming and J lost 0 bases, with 12 bases between them. CDR3 sequence: CSAPRDTSYEQYF. In nucleotides, the CDR3 is TGCAGTGCACCTCGGGACACCTCCTACGAGCAGTACTTC.

Written as DNA, the CDR3 is TGTGCCAGCAGTTCAAGTCCCGGGACAGGGAGGGATGGCTACACCTTC. Amino acid sequence: CASSSSPGTGRDGYTF. V usage is TRBV28 and J usage is TRBJ1-2; 9 bases align to TRBD1. J was trimmed by 6 bases and V by 4 bases; bases with no gene match: 12. The CDR3 spans 16 residues. CDR1 and CDR2 (germline): MDHEN, SYDVKM.

With regard to this clonotype: Likely a read error: the CDR3 ends without its conserved phenylalanine or tryptophan. The V gene is TRBV7-2, the J gene TRBJ2-5; perhaps TRBD2 as D (7 bases). Trimming removed 3 bases from V and 4 bases from J, with 12 bases in between. The CDR3 totals 14 residues. Germline values: CDR1 SGHTA, CDR2 FQGNSA. The CDR3 sequence is CASSLGGGRETQYV. The CDR3 bases are TGTGCCAGCAGCTTGGGGGGGGGGCGAGAGACCCAGTACGTC.

This clonotype came up a few times. The V gene is TRBV12-3 or TRBV12-4, the J gene TRBJ1-3, with 8 nucleotides matching TRBD1. The CDR3 contains 13 residues. V shed 5 bases and J 5 bases; nucleotides not matched to a gene: 2. The CDR3 here is CASSRTGRNTIYF. In DNA, the CDR3 is TGTGCCAGCAGTAGGACAGGGCGAAACACCATATATTTT.

Here the CDR3 DNA reads TGCGCCAGCAGCTTGGAGTGGGGAGGTAATGGCTACACCTTC. Residues: CASSLEWGGNGYTF. The chain joins TRBV5-1 to TRBJ1-2; D is uncertain. The germline V gene encodes CDR1 SGHRS and CDR2 YFSETQ. Trimming left V 0 bases short and J 6 bases short, with 12 bases between. The CDR3 runs to 14 residues.

This clonotype was detected a few times. This rearrangement joins TRBV28 to TRBJ2-3; 7 positions agree with TRBD1. This CDR3 has 16 amino acids. Per germline, CDR1 MDHEN and CDR2 SYDVKM. With V trimmed by 5 bases and J by 0 bases, 8 bases remained unmatched. CDR3 amino acids: CASSLPRDSSTDTQYF. CDR3 coding DNA: TGTGCCAGCAGTCTCCCCCGGGACAGTAGCACAGATACGCAGTATTTT.

The chain couples TRBV5-1 to TRBJ1-2; D possibly corresponds to TRBD1 (5 bases). Per the germline V gene, CDR1 is SGHRS and CDR2 is YFSETQ. The CDR3 spans 16 residues. Trimming took off 6 bases at V and 6 bases at J, with 24 bases between the two ends. In DNA, the CDR3 is TGCGCCAGCACCAACGGGGCGAGTTCAGTATATCATGGCTACACCTTC. Amino acids: CASTNGASSVYHGYTF.

The chain joins TRBV7-9 to TRBJ1-5; 10 bases fit TRBD1. The junction had 0 bases not matched to a gene; V was cut back by 5 bases and J by 5 bases. Germline values: CDR1 SEHNR, CDR2 FQNEAQ (reference sequence). This CDR3 contains 13 residues. The chain's CDR3 is CASSGTGDQPQHF. The DNA of the CDR3 is TGTGCCAGCAGCGGGACAGGGGATCAGCCCCAGCATTTT.

The genes are TRBV5-1 and TRBJ2-1; 9 bases agree with TRBD1. Looked up from germline, CDR1 is SGHRS and CDR2 is YFSETQ. The V segment lost 4 bases and the J segment 9 bases; nucleotides outside the gene matches: 8. There are 14 residues in the CDR3. CDR3 amino acids: CASSLQGADSEQFF. CDR3 coding DNA: TGCGCCAGCAGCCTACAGGGGGCGGACAGTGAGCAGTTCTTC. The full variable domain, rest sourced from reference TRBV5-1 and TRBJ2-1, is KAGVTQTPRYLIKTRGQQVTLSCSPISGHRSVSWYQQTPGQGLQFLFEYFSETQRNKGNFPGRFSGRQFSNSRSEMNVSTLELGDSALYLCASSLQGADSEQFFGPGTRLTVL.

This clonotype was found a few times. This chain links TRBV12-3 or TRBV12-4 with TRBJ1-1; maybe TRBD1 (5 bases). V lost 6 bases and J lost 2, with 13 bases in between. The CDR3 consists of 14 residues. CDR3 region: CASRQGGPNTEAFF. The CDR3 DNA is TGTGCCAGCAGGCAGGGAGGGCCTAACACTGAAGCTTTCTTT.

This clonotype was found a few times. This chain connects TRBV5-1 to TRBJ1-3; D remains unclear. The germline CDR1 and CDR2 sequences are SGHRS and YFSETQ. V lost 0 bases and J 5 bases, leaving 6 bases between the germline ends. The CDR3 loop spans 13 amino acids. CDR3 sequence: CASSLDLRNTIYF. Written as DNA, the CDR3 is TGCGCCAGCAGCTTGGATCTCCGAAACACCATATATTTT.

The chain combines TRBV5-5 with TRBJ1-1; 7 bases map to TRBD1. CDR3 size: 16 residues. Germline CDR1 SGHKS, CDR2 YYEKEE (reference sequence). The trim removed 4 bases at V and 1 base at J, leaving 10 bases unmatched. CDR3 amino acids: CASSHRGQTENTEAFF. CDR3 in DNA: TGTGCCAGCAGCCACAGGGGACAAACCGAGAACACTGAAGCTTTCTTT. Complete variable domain (other parts from reference TRBV5-5 and TRBJ1-1): DAGVTQSPTHLIKTRGQQVTLRCSPISGHKSVSWYQQVLGQGPQFIFQYYEKEERGRGNFPDRFSARQFPNYSSELNVNALLLGDSALYLCASSHRGQTENTEAFFGQGTRLTVV.

The chain carries TRBV6-1 and TRBJ2-7; no clear D gene. The CDR3 is made up of 10 amino acids. Trimming removed 2 bases at V and 6 bases at J, with 2 bases between. CDR1 and CDR2 from the germline V gene are MNHNS and SASEGT. The CDR3 loop is CASSEFEQYF. The DNA of the CDR3 is TGTGCCAGCAGTGAATTCGAGCAGTACTTC.

The chain couples TRBV12-3 or TRBV12-4 to TRBJ1-5; D not resolved. V lost 7 bases to trimming and J lost 7 bases, with 17 bases between them. The CDR3 extends over 14 amino acids. This CDR3 is CASMPDRGRQPQHF. As DNA, the CDR3 is TGTGCCAGCATGCCCGACCGAGGTAGACAGCCCCAGCATTTT.

This clonotype has only a few counts. The chain combines TRBV11-1 with TRBJ2-5; 9 bases align to TRBD1. The length of the CDR3 is 14 residues. The V gene end was trimmed by 5 bases and the J gene end by 5 bases; junction bases not matched to a gene: 6. The germline gives CDR1 SGHAT, CDR2 FQDESV (reference sequence). In nucleotides, the CDR3 is TGTGCCAGCAGCCGGACAGGGGTACTGGAGACCCAGTACTTC. Amino acids: CASSRTGVLETQYF.

This clonotype was picked up a small number of times. V usage is TRBV5-6 and J usage is TRBJ1-2, with D tentatively TRBD1 (6 bases). Germline loops: CDR1 SGHDT, CDR2 YYEEEE. CDR3 size: 16 residues. Trimming took 0 bases from V and 4 from J, leaving 16 bases between them. Written as DNA, the CDR3 is TGTGCCAGCAGCTTGGGAGTGGGCGACAGGAGCTATGGCTACACCTTC. It codes for CASSLGVGDRSYGYTF.